This T cell receptor (beta chain) was documented in a study of cytomegalovirus exposure and HLA in healthy donors. Study conclusions and caveats: As a later analysis revealed, most CMV-associated TCR beta chains appeared HLA-restricted. A prior analysis recorded that most TCR beta V segments were productive about 87% or about 30% of the time. Rates of TCR association differed by HLA locus in a later analysis, with DRB1 highest and HLA-C lowest.

Comments on this clone: What it binds is unknown.

PCR involved 60 Vbeta and 13 Jbeta primers. Sequenced by immunoSEQ multiplex PCR; TCRdb stores in-frame clones only, minus some. The sample records about 170,000 clones, around 79% being singletons. The germline gives CDR1 MNHNS, CDR2 SASEGT. The V gene lost 2 bases and the J gene lost 2 bases, with 7 bases spanning the gap. The CDR3 runs 14 residues. The specimen sequenced was PBMCs. This chain connects TRBV6-1 to TRBJ2-1; D ambiguous. The source is a man aged 35-49 years in good health and CMV-seropositive. The CDR3 DNA reads TGTGCCAGCAGTGAACTAGAGCCCTACAATGAGCAGTTCTTC. This translates into CASSELEPYNEQFF.